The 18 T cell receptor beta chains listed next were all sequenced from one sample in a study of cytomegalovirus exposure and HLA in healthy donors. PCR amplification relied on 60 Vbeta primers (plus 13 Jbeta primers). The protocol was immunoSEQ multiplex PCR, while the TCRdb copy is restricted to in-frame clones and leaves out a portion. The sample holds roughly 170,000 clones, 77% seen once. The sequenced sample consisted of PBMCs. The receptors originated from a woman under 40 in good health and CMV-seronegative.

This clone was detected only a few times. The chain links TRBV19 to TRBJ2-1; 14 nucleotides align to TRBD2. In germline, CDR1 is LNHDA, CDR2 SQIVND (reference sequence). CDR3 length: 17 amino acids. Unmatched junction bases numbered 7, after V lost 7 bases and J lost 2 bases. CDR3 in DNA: TGTGCCAGTAAAGGACTAGCGGGAGGAGGGGCCTACAATGAGCAGTTCTTC. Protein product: CASKGLAGGGAYNEQFF.

As DNA, the CDR3 is TGTGCCAGCAGCCCCCGGTTTACAGGGCCAATCTCCTACGAGCAGTACTTC. Encoded protein: CASSPRFTGPISYEQYF. J is TRBJ2-7 and V is TRBV7-8, with D perhaps matching TRBD1 (6 bases). This CDR3 has 17 amino acids. The germline V gene encodes CDR1 SGHVS and CDR2 FQNEAQ. The V gene lost 5 bases and the J gene lost 0 bases, with 20 bases spanning the gap.

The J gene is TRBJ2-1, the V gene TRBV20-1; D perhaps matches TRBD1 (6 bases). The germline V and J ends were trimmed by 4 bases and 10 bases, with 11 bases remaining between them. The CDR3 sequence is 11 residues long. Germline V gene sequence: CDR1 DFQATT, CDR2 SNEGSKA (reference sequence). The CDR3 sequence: CSATQGIEQFF. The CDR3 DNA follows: TGCAGTGCTACCCAGGGGATAGAGCAGTTCTTC.

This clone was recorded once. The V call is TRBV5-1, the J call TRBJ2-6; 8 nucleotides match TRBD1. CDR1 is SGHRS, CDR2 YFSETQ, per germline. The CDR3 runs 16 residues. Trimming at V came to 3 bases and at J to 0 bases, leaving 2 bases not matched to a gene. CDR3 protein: CASSWDRSSGANVLTF. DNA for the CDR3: TGCGCCAGCAGCTGGGACAGGAGCTCTGGGGCCAACGTCCTGACTTTC.

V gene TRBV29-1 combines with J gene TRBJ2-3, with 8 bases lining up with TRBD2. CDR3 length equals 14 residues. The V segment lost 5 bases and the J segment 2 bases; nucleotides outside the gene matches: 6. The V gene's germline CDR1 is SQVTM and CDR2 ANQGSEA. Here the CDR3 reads CSVLIAGYTDTQYF. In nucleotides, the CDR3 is TGCAGCGTTTTAATAGCGGGATACACAGATACGCAGTATTTT.

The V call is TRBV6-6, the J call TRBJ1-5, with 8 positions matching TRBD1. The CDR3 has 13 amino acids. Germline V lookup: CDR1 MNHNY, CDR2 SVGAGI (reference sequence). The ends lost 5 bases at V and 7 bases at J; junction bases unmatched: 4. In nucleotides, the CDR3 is TGTGCCAGCAGTGGACAGGGTGAGCAGCCCCAGCATTTT. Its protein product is CASSGQGEQPQHF.

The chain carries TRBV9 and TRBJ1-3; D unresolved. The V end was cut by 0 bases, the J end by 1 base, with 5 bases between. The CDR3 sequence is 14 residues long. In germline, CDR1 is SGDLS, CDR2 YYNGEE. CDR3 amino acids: CASSVDHSGNTIYF. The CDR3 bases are TGTGCCAGCAGCGTAGATCATTCTGGAAACACCATATATTTT.

The CDR3 loop reads CASSLGTETNYGYTF. DNA of the CDR3: TGTGCCAGCAGCCTGGGGACAGAAACTAACTATGGCTACACCTTC. The chain couples TRBV4-2 to TRBJ1-2, with 7 bases that match TRBD1. The CDR3 is made up of 15 amino acids. Germline V lookup: CDR1 LGHNA, CDR2 YNFKEQ. The junction had 5 bases not matched to a gene; V was cut back by 4 bases and J by 0 bases.

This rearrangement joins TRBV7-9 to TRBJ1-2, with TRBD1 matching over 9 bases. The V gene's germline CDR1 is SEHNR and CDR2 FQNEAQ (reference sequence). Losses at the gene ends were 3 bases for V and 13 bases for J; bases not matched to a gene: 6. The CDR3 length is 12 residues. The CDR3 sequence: CASSFGQGRPTF. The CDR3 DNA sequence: TGTGCCAGCAGCTTCGGACAGGGGAGGCCCACCTTC.

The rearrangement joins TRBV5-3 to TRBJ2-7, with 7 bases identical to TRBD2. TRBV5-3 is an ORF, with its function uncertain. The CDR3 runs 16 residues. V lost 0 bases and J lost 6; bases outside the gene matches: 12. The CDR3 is CARSLASSGPRREQYF. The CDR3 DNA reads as TGTGCCAGAAGCTTGGCCTCTAGCGGCCCTAGACGCGAGCAGTACTTC.

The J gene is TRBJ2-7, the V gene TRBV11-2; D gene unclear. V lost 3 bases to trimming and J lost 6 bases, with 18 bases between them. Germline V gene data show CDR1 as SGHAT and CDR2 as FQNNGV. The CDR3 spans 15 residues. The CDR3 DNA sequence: TGTGCCAGCAGCTTCCTAGACGATTTTTCTAGCGAGCAGTACTTC. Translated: CASSFLDDFSSEQYF.

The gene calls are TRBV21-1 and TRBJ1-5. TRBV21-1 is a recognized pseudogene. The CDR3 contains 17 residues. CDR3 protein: CASNGGLRGWSNQPQHF. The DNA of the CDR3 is TGTGCCAGCAACGGGGGATTGAGAGGGTGGTCCAATCAGCCCCAGCATTTT.

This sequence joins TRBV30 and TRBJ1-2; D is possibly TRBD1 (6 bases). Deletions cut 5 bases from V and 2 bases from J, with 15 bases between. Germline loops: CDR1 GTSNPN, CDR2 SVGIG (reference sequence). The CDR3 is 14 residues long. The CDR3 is CAWGSGGGNYGYTF. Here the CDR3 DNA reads TGTGCCTGGGGCTCGGGAGGGGGAAACTATGGCTACACCTTC.

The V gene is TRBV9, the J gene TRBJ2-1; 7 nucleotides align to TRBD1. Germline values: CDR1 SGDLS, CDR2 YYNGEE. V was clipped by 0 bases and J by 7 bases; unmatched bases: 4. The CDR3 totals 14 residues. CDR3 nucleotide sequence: TGTGCCAGCAGCGTAGACAGGGGACAAAATGAGCAGTTCTTC. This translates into CASSVDRGQNEQFF.

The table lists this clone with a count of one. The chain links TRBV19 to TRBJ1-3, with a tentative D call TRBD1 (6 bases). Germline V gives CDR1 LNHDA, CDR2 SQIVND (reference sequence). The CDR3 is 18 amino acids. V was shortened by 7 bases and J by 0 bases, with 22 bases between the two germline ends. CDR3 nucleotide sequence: TGTGCCAGTACGGACAGACAAGACCCGGCCTTCTCTGGAAACACCATATATTTT. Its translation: CASTDRQDPAFSGNTIYF.

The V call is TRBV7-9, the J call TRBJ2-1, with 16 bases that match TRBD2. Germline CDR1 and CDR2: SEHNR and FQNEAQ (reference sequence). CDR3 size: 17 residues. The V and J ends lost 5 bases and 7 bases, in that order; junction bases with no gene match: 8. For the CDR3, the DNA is TGTGCCAGCAGCCCCGGGACTAGCGGGAGGGCCAGGAATGAGCAGTTCTTC. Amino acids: CASSPGTSGRARNEQFF.

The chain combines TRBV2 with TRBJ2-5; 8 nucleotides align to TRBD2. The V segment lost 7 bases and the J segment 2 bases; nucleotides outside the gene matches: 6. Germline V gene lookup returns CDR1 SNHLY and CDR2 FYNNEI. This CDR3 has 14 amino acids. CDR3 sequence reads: CASNPGGGQETQYF. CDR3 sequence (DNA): TGTGCCAGCAACCCCGGGGGGGGGCAAGAGACCCAGTACTTC.

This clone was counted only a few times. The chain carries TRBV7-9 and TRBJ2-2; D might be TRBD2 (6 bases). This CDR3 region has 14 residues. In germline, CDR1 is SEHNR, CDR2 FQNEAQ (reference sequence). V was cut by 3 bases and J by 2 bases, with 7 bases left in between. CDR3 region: CASSFGTNTGELFF. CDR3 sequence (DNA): TGTGCCAGCAGCTTCGGGACTAACACCGGGGAGCTGTTTTTT.